This T cell receptor beta chain was identified in a study of CD8 T cells in ankylosing spondylitis. Study-level results: Existing reports had already noted some motif variants in reactive arthritis synovial fluid and blood.

Unmatched junction bases numbered 13, after V lost 7 bases and J lost 7 bases. The CDR3 totals 15 residues. Germline loops: CDR1 MNHEY, CDR2 SMNVEV (reference sequence). A note on this clonotype: Its antigen is currently unknown.

TCRdb recomputed calls from the 5' RACE reads with MiXCR, one row per CDR3 protein. The table lists approximately 140,000 distinct CDR3 sequences, under 45% of them singletons. The genes are TRBV27 and TRBJ2-1, with TRBD2 matching over 7 bases. The sample comprised synovial fluid, either unsorted or a sorted T cell fraction (not recorded which). The sequence was collected from a male donor with ankylosing spondylitis. CDR3 sequence (DNA): TGTGCCAGCACAGATGAACGGGCTAGCGGTAATGAGCAGTTCTTC. Amino acid sequence: CASTDERASGNEQFF.